The 29 T cell receptor beta chains presented below share a single source sample, sequenced in a study of PD-L1 blockade in urothelial cancer. Generated by immunoSEQ multiplex PCR, the TCRdb table keeps only in-frame clones and is missing some. There are tens of thousands of clones in the sample; 82% occur only once, and over 7.5% lies in the top ten. Sequencing was performed on PBMCs, taken around atezolizumab (anti-PD-L1) treatment. Source of these receptors: a man aged 65-85 years with urothelial cancer.

The rearrangement joins TRBV11-1 to TRBJ1-2; TRBD1 matches at 7 bases. The CDR3 is 13 residues long. The germline V gene has CDR1 SGHAT and CDR2 FQDESV (reference sequence). The J segment lost 2 bases and the V segment lost 5 bases, leaving 2 bases of the junction unmatched. Here the CDR3 DNA reads TGTGCCAGCAGCCAGGGACAGAACTATGGCTACACCTTC. This codes for CASSQGQNYGYTF.

The rearrangement links TRBV5-5 to TRBJ1-1; a possible D gene is TRBD1 (5 bases). V dropped 0 bases and J dropped 1 base, with 13 bases sitting between them. Looked up from germline, CDR1 is SGHKS and CDR2 is YYEKEE (reference sequence). The CDR3 is 16 residues long. The CDR3 DNA follows: TGTGCCAGCAGCTTGGGGGTGGGGGGGACGAACACTGAAGCTTTCTTT. It encodes CASSLGVGGTNTEAFF.

This clone was found once. The V call is TRBV30, the J call TRBJ2-7; D possibly corresponds to TRBD2 (6 bases). The CDR3 spans 14 residues. The V and J ends lost 1 base and 3 bases respectively, with 13 bases between them. The germline V gene has CDR1 GTSNPN and CDR2 SVGIG (reference sequence). In DNA, the CDR3 is TGTGCCTGGAGTGGGGCGGGGTGGGGCTACGAGCAGTACTTC. Amino acid sequence: CAWSGAGWGYEQYF.

The chain employs TRBV6-1 and TRBJ2-1; TRBD2 aligns across 10 bases. J lost 4 bases, V lost 6 bases, and 6 bases had no gene match. In germline, CDR1 is MNHNS, CDR2 SASEGT. The CDR3 is 15 amino acids. The CDR3 bases are TGTGCCAGCAGACAAGCGGGAGGGTTTTACAATGAGCAGTTCTTC. Amino acid sequence: CASRQAGGFYNEQFF.

This rearrangement joins TRBV5-1 to TRBJ1-3, with D uncertain. Deletions cut 0 bases from V and 3 bases from J, with 7 bases between. The CDR3 has 14 amino acids. Germline CDR1 SGHRS, CDR2 YFSETQ. The CDR3 nucleotides are TGCGCCAGCAGCTTGGCCTCGAGTGGAAACACCATATATTTT. This gives the protein CASSLASSGNTIYF.

This clone has a handful of counts. The chain recombines TRBV5-4 with TRBJ1-1, with 11 bases lining up with TRBD1. The CDR3 extends over 15 amino acids. Germline CDR1 is SGHNT and CDR2 is YYREEE (reference sequence). Trimming removed 4 bases from V and 5 bases from J; junction bases left unmatched: 7. The CDR3 DNA reads TGTGCCAGCAGCCGCCCGGGACAGGGGGGAACTGAAGCTTTCTTT. Translating gives CASSRPGQGGTEAFF.

For the CDR3, the DNA is TGTGCCACCTCTAGCGGAACCTACGAGCAGTACTTC. Its translation: CATSSGTYEQYF. The V gene is TRBV28, the J gene TRBJ2-7, with TRBD2 identical over 7 bases. Losses at the gene ends were 10 bases for V and 2 bases for J; bases not matched to a gene: 5. The length of the CDR3 is 12 residues. Germline assignment: CDR1 MDHEN and CDR2 SYDVKM.

This clone was seen a few times. The genes are TRBV19 and TRBJ1-2, with no clear D. CDR1 LNHDA and CDR2 SQIVND come from the germline V gene (reference sequence). Trimming cost V 7 bases and J 7 bases, with 13 bases left between them. This CDR3 contains 12 residues. CDR3 sequence reads: CASTPSVGGYTF. CDR3 nucleotide sequence: TGTGCCAGTACTCCCTCTGTCGGTGGCTACACCTTC.

The chain employs TRBV4-3 and TRBJ2-7; TRBD1 matches at 9 bases. V lost 4 bases and J lost 3; bases outside the gene matches: 7. The CDR3 contains 15 residues. Germline loops: CDR1 LGHNA, CDR2 YSLEER. CDR3 bases: TGCGCCAGCAGCCCACGGACAGGGGACTACTACGAGCAGTACTTC. Amino acids: CASSPRTGDYYEQYF.

The chain recombines TRBV6-4 with TRBJ1-2; 7 bases are shared with TRBD1. V dropped 8 bases and J dropped 1; count of bases not matched to a gene: 10. Germline CDR1 MRHNA, CDR2 SNTAGT. The CDR3 length is 15 residues. The CDR3 region has the DNA TGTGCCAGCTCCATCAGACAGGGCAATAACTATGGCTACACCTTC. Its translation: CASSIRQGNNYGYTF.

This clone was seen more than once but under ten times. The genes are TRBV9 and TRBJ2-7; D gene uncertain. The germline V and J ends were trimmed by 0 bases and 0 bases, with 10 bases remaining between them. This CDR3 has 15 residues. CDR1 SGDLS and CDR2 YYNGEE come from the germline V gene. CDR3 sequence: CASSVGRTSSYEQYF. The CDR3 nucleotides are TGTGCCAGCAGCGTAGGGAGAACCTCCTCCTACGAGCAGTACTTC.

This sequence joins TRBV6-1 and TRBJ1-5; TRBD1 is a possible D gene (5 bases). Germline assignment: CDR1 MNHNS and CDR2 SASEGT. Trimming removed 5 bases from V and 2 bases from J, with 13 bases in between. The CDR3 extends over 15 amino acids. CDR3 sequence reads: CASSRQPGGNQPQHF. As DNA, the CDR3 is TGTGCCAGCAGTAGACAGCCCGGCGGCAATCAGCCCCAGCATTTT.

This clone was observed a single time. This chain links TRBV10-3 with TRBJ2-1; 12 bases line up with TRBD2. After removal of 2 bases from V and 8 bases from J, the junction contained 7 bases not matched to a gene. Germline CDR1 reads ENHRY; CDR2 reads SYGVKD. This CDR3 contains 16 residues. Here the CDR3 DNA reads TGTGCCATCAGTGAGGCGACTAGCGGGAGTGGGGATGAGCAGTTCTTC. It specifies CAISEATSGSGDEQFF.

V is TRBV28 and J is TRBJ1-2; a possible D gene is TRBD1 (5 bases). With 7 bases removed from V and 4 bases from J, the gap between germline ends came to 13 bases. The CDR3 spans 13 residues. The germline gives CDR1 MDHEN, CDR2 SYDVKM. The CDR3 DNA follows: TGTGCCAGCACCTACAGGTCCCCCTATGGCTACACCTTC. Encoded protein: CASTYRSPYGYTF.

This chain joins TRBV7-2 and TRBJ1-5, with 9 bases identical to TRBD1. The CDR3 has 15 amino acids. From germline, CDR1 is SGHTA and CDR2 FQGNSA. J was trimmed by 2 bases and V by 5 bases; bases with no gene match: 4. The CDR3: CASSAGQGGNQPQHF. Here the CDR3 DNA reads TGTGCCAGCAGCGCGGGACAGGGCGGCAATCAGCCCCAGCATTTT.

The V call is TRBV5-8, the J call TRBJ1-3, with D uncertain. The CDR3 covers 16 residues. In germline, CDR1 is SGHTS, CDR2 YDEGEE. With 0 bases removed from V and 1 base from J, the gap between germline ends came to 11 bases. CDR3 region: CASSLASAGSGNTIYF. CDR3 DNA sequence: TGTGCCAGCAGCTTGGCGTCGGCGGGGTCTGGAAACACCATATATTTT.

The chain has TRBV7-2 and TRBJ2-1; TRBD2 is a possible D gene (6 bases). Trimming cost V 5 bases and J 3 bases, with 11 bases left between them. There are 14 residues in the CDR3. Germline V gene lookup returns CDR1 SGHTA and CDR2 FQGNSA. The CDR3 sequence: CASSPAGIYNEQFF. The CDR3 bases are TGTGCCAGCAGCCCGGCGGGAATCTACAATGAGCAGTTCTTC. Variable domain in full (rest from reference TRBV7-2 and TRBJ2-1): GAGVSQSPSNKVTEKGKDVELRCDPISGHTALYWYRQSLGQGLEFLIYFQGNSAPDKSGLPSDRFSAERTGGSVSTLTIQRTQQEDSAVYLCASSPAGIYNEQFFGPGTRLTVL.

The chain couples TRBV19 to TRBJ2-5; D is perhaps TRBD1 (6 bases). Trimming stripped 3 bases from V and 5 bases from J, with 16 bases between. Germline V gene lookup returns CDR1 LNHDA and CDR2 SQIVND (reference sequence). The CDR3 totals 15 residues. CDR3 loop: CASSMGHVDLETQYF. In DNA form, the CDR3 reads TGTGCCAGTAGTATGGGACATGTGGATCTGGAGACCCAGTACTTC.

The chain joins TRBV9 to TRBJ1-3, with 9 bases that match TRBD1. Per the germline V gene, CDR1 is SGDLS and CDR2 is YYNGEE. The CDR3 totals 17 residues. J lost 0 bases, V lost 1 base, and 5 bases had no gene match. The DNA for the CDR3 is TGTGCCAGCAGCGTAAACAGGGGGCTTAGCTCTGGAAACACCATATATTTT. Its protein is CASSVNRGLSSGNTIYF.

The chain joins TRBV4-3 to TRBJ2-7, with 9 bases lining up with TRBD1. The CDR3 contains 15 residues. Germline V lookup: CDR1 LGHNA, CDR2 YSLEER. Trimming took 0 bases from V and 6 from J; bases not matched to a gene: 6. CDR3 residues: CASSQDTGQGFEQYF. In DNA, the CDR3 is TGCGCCAGCAGCCAAGACACAGGACAGGGGTTCGAGCAGTACTTC.

This chain connects TRBV2 to TRBJ1-2; 11 positions agree with TRBD1. V shed 2 bases, J shed 3 bases, and the junction held 2 bases outside the gene matches. The CDR3 is made up of 15 amino acids. The germline V gene has CDR1 SNHLY and CDR2 FYNNEI. The DNA of the CDR3 is TGTGCCAGCAGTGAATTGGGACAGGGGGACTATGGCTACACCTTC. As protein: CASSELGQGDYGYTF. The full variable domain, rest sourced from reference TRBV2 and TRBJ1-2, is EPEVTQTPSHQVTQMGQEVILRCVPISNHLYFYWYRQILGQKVEFLVSFYNNEISEKSEIFDDQFSVERPDGSNFTLKIRSTKLEDSAMYFCASSELGQGDYGYTFGSGTRLTVV.

Notes on this clone: At one boundary the junction diverges from the germline segment, which might be a read error. The chain combines TRBV5-1 with TRBJ2-7; 10 bases match TRBD2. The CDR3 spans 15 residues. The germline V gene has CDR1 SGHRS and CDR2 YFSETQ. The CDR3 sequence is CASSLVSSGGYEQHF. DNA of the CDR3: TGCGCCAGCAGCTTGGTATCTAGCGGGGGCTACGAGCAGCACTTC.

The chain has TRBV7-2 and TRBJ2-3; the D is unclear. The V gene's germline CDR1 is SGHTA and CDR2 FQGNSA. The CDR3 sequence is 12 residues long. The V end lost 8 bases, the J end lost 5 bases, and 11 bases lay between the germline ends. DNA of the CDR3: TGTGCCAGCCAGCGTTCGATAGATACGCAGTATTTT. Translated: CASQRSIDTQYF.

The chain carries TRBV7-9 and TRBJ2-7, with unresolved D. V lost 4 bases, J lost 4 bases, and 11 bases lay in between. This CDR3 is built from 13 residues. Germline-derived CDR1 and CDR2 are SEHNR and FQNEAQ (reference sequence). The CDR3 sequence is CASSSRRVYEQYF. The CDR3 bases are TGTGCCAGCAGCTCCCGACGGGTGTACGAGCAGTACTTC.

The rearrangement links TRBV5-1 to TRBJ2-3; no firm D call. The CDR3 runs to 13 residues. Trimming took off 0 bases at V and 4 bases at J, with 6 bases between the two ends. Germline V CDR1 and CDR2: SGHRS, YFSETQ. The CDR3 is CASSLDYSDTQYF. In DNA form, the CDR3 reads TGCGCCAGCAGCTTGGACTATTCAGATACGCAGTATTTT.

This clone was observed a handful of times. The chain joins TRBV18 to TRBJ2-5; 9 nucleotides align to TRBD1. Per germline, CDR1 KGHSH and CDR2 LQKENI. The J segment lost 0 bases and the V segment lost 3 bases, leaving 5 bases of the junction unmatched. The CDR3 loop spans 16 amino acids. The CDR3 sequence is CASSPGQGTNQETQYF. CDR3 DNA sequence: TGTGCCAGCTCACCGGGACAGGGAACCAACCAAGAGACCCAGTACTTC. Filled out from reference TRBV18 and TRBJ2-5, the complete variable domain reads NAGVMQNPRHLVRRRGQEARLRCSPMKGHSHVYWYRQLPEEGLKFMVYLQKENIIDESGMPKERFSAEFPKEGPSILRIQQVVRGDSAAYFCASSPGQGTNQETQYFGPGTRLLVL.

This chain joins TRBV6-5 and TRBJ1-5; 9 bases fit TRBD1. CDR1 MNHEY and CDR2 SVGAGI come from the germline V gene. V lost 4 bases to trimming and J lost 5 bases; unmatched junction nucleotides: 6. The CDR3 covers 15 residues. The CDR3 loop is CASSSGQGPYQPQHF. In nucleotides, the CDR3 is TGTGCCAGCAGTTCCGGACAGGGGCCGTATCAGCCCCAGCATTTT.

This clone was seen a few times. The CDR3 bases are TGTGCCAGCGGGGGGACAGGGTCTTGGGGCTACACCTTC. Protein sequence: CASGGTGSWGYTF. The chain joins TRBV9 to TRBJ1-2, with TRBD1 matching over 9 bases. J was trimmed by 8 bases and V by 7 bases; bases with no gene match: 9. Germline V gene sequence: CDR1 SGDLS, CDR2 YYNGEE. The CDR3 length is 13 residues.

The CDR3, as DNA: TGCGCCAGCAGTTTACCGGGATACGAGCAGTACTTC. It specifies CASSLPGYEQYF. The V gene is TRBV23-1, the J gene TRBJ2-7; maybe TRBD2 (5 bases). TRBV23-1 is annotated as an ORF whose role is uncertain. Trimming cost V 5 bases and J 4 bases, with 9 bases left between them. CDR3 length: 12 residues.